The rows below give T cell receptor beta chains drawn from one sample of a study of CD8+CD57+ T cells in acquired aplastic anemia. TCRdb passed the reads through MiXCR, listing each CDR3 protein once. The table records some 410,000 distinct CDR3 sequences, about 70% of them present only once. The sequenced sample consisted of sorted CD4+, CD8+, or CD8+CD57+ T cells (not recorded which) from PBMCs. The receptors were sampled from a human donor in good health, serving as a control. Both conserved end residues are part of each CDR3. A D gene is named only where the DNA matches it firmly. Clone size is not always given. Where it is, it says once, few, many or a class for expanded clones.

d_gene | j_gene | abundance | v_gene | len | CDR3nt | CDR3aa
NA | TRBJ1-1 | many | TRBV12-3/TRBV12-4 | 13 | TGTGCCAGCATGACATGGGTTGACACTGAAGCTTTCTTT | CASMTWVDTEAFF
NA | TRBJ1-6 | many | TRBV30 | 11 | TGTGCCTGGAGTTCCCGGACACCCCTCCACTTT | CAWSSRTPLHF
TRBD1 | TRBJ1-6 | NA | TRBV15 | 16 | TGTGCCACCAAAAAGGGCGACAGGGCTAATAATTCACCCCTCCACTTT | CATKKGDRANNSPLHF
NA | TRBJ1-1 | NA | TRBV7-9 | 14 | TGTGCCAGCACCTTAGAGGGGTCGGGCTCTGAGGCTTTCTTT | CASTLEGSGSEAFF
NA | TRBJ1-1 | NA | TRBV9 | 14 | TGTGCCAGCAGCGTAGGATTGGACAGCATTAAAGCTTTCTTT | CASSVGLDSIKAFF
NA | TRBJ2-2 | once | TRBV7-3 | 14 | TGTGCCAGCAGCTTAGACACCCCCTCCGGGGGGCTGTTTTTT | CASSLDTPSGGLFF
NA | TRBJ1-1 | once | TRBV7-7 | 13 | TGTGCCAGCAGCTTATGCCCGGGTACTGAAGCTTTCTTT | CASSLCPGTEAFF
NA | TRBJ1-2 | NA | TRBV7-9 | 15 | TGTGCCAGCAGCTTAGCGTCCCCCTCCCCCCTCCACTTTACCTTC | CASSLASPSPLHFTF
TRBD1 | TRBJ1-5 | NA | TRBV20-1 | 13 | TGCAGTGCACGTACAGGGGGGAACTCCTCCCAGCATTTT | CSARTGGNSSQHF
NA | TRBJ2-3 | once | TRBV9 | 17 | TGTGCCAGCAGCGACAACAGATGCGACGCCTCCACTTATACGCAGTATTTT | CASSDNRCDASTYTQYF
TRBD2 | TRBJ2-1 | NA | TRBV24-1 | 16 | TGTGCCACCAGTGTTCGCGGGGGGGCCCGATACAATGAGCAGTTCTTC | CATSVRGGARYNEQFF
NA | TRBJ2-1 | many | TRBV9 | 16 | TGTGCCAGCAGCGTAGCGCCCAGCGTTTCCTACAATGAGCAGTTCTTC | CASSVAPSVSYNEQFF
TRBD2 | TRBJ2-7 | NA | TRBV10-3 | 12 | TGTGCCATCAGTTCAGCGGCCTGCGGGGGGTACTTC | CAISSAACGGYF
TRBD2 | TRBJ2-5 | NA | TRBV4-3 | 19 | TGCGCCAGCAGCCAAGATCTTTGGCTAGCGGGGGGTAGCCAAGAGACCCAGTACTTC | CASSQDLWLAGGSQETQYF
NA | TRBJ1-2 | few | TRBV7-9 | 13 | TGTGCCAGCAGCCGAGACGGAGACTATGGCTACACCTTC | CASSRDGDYGYTF
NA | TRBJ2-3 | NA | TRBV10-3 | 16 | TGTGGAATCAGTGAACAAACGGGGAGTAGCACAGATACGCAGTATTTT | CGISEQTGSSTDTQYF